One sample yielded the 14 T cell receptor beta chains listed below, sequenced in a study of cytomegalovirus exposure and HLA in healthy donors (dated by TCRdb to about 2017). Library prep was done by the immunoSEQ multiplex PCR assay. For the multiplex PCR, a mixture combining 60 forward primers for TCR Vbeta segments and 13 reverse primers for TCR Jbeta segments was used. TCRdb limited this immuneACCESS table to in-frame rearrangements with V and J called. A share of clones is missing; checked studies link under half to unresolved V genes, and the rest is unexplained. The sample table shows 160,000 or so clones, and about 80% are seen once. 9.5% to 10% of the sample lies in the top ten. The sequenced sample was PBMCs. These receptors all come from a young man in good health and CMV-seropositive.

CDR3 residues: CASSQGRDRVNTEAFF. The CDR3 DNA is TGCGCCAGCAGCCAAGGTAGAGACAGGGTGAACACTGAAGCTTTCTTT. The chain is built from TRBV4-1 and TRBJ1-1; 7 nucleotides align to TRBD1. CDR1 is MGHRA, CDR2 YSYEKL, per germline. The CDR3 is 16 amino acids. The V and J ends lost 1 base and 0 bases, in that order; junction bases with no gene match: 5.

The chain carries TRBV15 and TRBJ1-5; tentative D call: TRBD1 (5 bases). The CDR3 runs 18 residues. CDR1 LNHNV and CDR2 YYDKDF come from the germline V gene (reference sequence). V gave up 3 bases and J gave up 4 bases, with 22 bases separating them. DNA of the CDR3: TGTGCCACCAGCAGGATTCGGACGGGGCGGGCGGGAAATCAGCCCCAGCATTTT. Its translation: CATSRIRTGRAGNQPQHF.

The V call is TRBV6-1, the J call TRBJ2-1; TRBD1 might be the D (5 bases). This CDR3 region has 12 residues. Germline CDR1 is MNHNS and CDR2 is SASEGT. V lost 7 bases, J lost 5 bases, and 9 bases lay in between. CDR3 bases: TGTGCCAGCATGCCAGGGAACAATGAGCAGTTCTTC. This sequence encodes CASMPGNNEQFF.

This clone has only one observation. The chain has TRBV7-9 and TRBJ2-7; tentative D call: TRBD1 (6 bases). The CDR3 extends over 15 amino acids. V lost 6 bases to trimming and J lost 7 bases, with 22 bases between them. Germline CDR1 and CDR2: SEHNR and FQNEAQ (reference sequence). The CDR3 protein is CASSLFGGSIDEQYF. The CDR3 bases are TGTGCCAGCAGTCTTTTTGGGGGCTCAATAGATGAGCAGTACTTC. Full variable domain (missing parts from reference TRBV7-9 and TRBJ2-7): DTGVSQNPRHKITKRGQNVTFRCDPISEHNRLYWYRQTLGQGPEFLTYFQNEAQLEKSRLLSDRFSAERPKGSFSTLEIQRTEQGDSAMYLCASSLFGGSIDEQYFGPGTRLTVT.

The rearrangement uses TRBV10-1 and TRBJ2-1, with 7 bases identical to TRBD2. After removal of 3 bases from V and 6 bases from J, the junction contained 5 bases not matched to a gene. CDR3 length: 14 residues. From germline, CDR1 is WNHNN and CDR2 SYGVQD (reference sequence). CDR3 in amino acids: CASSEIGLGNEQFF. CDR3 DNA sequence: TGCGCCAGCAGTGAAATAGGACTAGGCAATGAGCAGTTCTTC.

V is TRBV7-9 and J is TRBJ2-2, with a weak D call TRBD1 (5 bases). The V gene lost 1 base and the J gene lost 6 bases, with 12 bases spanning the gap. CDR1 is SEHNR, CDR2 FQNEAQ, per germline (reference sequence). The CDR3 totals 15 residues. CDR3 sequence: CASSLERRGAGELFF. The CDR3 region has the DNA TGTGCCAGCAGCTTAGAGCGAAGGGGCGCCGGGGAGCTGTTTTTT.

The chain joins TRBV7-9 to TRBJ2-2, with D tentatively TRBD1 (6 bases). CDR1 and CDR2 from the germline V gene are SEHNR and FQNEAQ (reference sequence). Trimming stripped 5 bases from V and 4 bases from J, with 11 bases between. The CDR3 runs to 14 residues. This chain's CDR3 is CASSLETGTGELFF. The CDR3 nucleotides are TGTGCCAGCAGCCTGGAGACAGGCACCGGGGAGCTGTTTTTT.

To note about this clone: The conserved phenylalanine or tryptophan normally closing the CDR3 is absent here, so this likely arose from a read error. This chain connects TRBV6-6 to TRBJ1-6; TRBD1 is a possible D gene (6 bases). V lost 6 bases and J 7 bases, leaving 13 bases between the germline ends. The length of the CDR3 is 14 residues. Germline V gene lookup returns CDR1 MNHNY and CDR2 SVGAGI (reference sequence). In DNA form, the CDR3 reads TGTGCCAGCAGGTACCAGGGGCCGAATTCACCCCTCCACCTT. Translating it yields CASRYQGPNSPLHL.

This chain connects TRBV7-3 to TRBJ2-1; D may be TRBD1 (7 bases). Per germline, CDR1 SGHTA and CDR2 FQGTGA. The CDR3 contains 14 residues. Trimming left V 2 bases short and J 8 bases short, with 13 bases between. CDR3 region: CASSLLVRGDEQFF. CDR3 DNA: TGTGCCAGCAGCTTACTCGTCAGGGGGGATGAGCAGTTCTTC.

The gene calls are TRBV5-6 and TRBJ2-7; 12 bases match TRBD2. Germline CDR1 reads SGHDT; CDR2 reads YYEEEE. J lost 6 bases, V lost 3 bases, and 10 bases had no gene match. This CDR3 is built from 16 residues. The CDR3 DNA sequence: TGTGCCAGCAGCTCGGGACTAGCGGGCGCCTTGGGCGAGCAGTACTTC. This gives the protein CASSSGLAGALGEQYF. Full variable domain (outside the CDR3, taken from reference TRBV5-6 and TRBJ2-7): DAGVTQSPTHLIKTRGQQVTLRCSPKSGHDTVSWYQQALGQGPQFIFQYYEEEERQRGNFPDRFSGHQFPNYSSELNVNALLLGDSALYLCASSSGLAGALGEQYFGPGTRLTVT.

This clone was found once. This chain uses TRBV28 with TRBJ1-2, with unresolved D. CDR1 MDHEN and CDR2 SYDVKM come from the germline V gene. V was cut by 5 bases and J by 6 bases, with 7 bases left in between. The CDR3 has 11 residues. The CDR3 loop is CASSPSDGYTF. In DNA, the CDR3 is TGTGCCAGCAGTCCTTCGGATGGCTACACCTTC.

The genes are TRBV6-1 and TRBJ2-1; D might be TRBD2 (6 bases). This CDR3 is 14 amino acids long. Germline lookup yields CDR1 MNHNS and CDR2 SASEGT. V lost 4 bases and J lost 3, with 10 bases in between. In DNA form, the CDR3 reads TGTGCCAGCAGTGGGGTGGGGGGCTACAATGAGCAGTTCTTC. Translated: CASSGVGGYNEQFF.

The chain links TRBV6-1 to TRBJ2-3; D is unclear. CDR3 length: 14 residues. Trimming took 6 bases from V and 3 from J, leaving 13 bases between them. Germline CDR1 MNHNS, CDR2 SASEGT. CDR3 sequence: CASSLTGFTDTQYF. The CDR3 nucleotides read TGTGCCAGCAGCCTGACTGGTTTTACAGATACGCAGTATTTT.

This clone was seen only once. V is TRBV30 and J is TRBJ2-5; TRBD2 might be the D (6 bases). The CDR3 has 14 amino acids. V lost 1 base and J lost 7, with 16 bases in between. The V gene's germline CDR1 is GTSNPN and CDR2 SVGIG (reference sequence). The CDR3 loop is CAWSEGLGTGTQYF. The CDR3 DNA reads TGTGCCTGGAGTGAGGGACTGGGTACGGGGACCCAGTACTTC.